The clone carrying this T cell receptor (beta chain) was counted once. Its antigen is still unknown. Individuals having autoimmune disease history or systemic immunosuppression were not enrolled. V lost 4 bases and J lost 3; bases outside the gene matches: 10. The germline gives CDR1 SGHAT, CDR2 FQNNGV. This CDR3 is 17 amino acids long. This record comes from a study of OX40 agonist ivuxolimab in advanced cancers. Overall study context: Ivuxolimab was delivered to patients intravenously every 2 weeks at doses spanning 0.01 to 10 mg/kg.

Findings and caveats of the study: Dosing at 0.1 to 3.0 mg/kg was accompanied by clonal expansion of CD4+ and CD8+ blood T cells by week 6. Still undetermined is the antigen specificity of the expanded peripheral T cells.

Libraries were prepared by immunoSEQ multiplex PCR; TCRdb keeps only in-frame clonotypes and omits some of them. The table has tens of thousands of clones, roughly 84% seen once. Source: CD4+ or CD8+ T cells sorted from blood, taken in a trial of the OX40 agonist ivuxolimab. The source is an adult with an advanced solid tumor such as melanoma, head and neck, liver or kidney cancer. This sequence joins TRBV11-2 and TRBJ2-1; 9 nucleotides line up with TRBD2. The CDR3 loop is CASSSEWSGRFYNEQFF. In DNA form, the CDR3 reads TGTGCCAGCAGCTCCGAGTGGAGCGGGAGGTTCTACAATGAGCAGTTCTTC.